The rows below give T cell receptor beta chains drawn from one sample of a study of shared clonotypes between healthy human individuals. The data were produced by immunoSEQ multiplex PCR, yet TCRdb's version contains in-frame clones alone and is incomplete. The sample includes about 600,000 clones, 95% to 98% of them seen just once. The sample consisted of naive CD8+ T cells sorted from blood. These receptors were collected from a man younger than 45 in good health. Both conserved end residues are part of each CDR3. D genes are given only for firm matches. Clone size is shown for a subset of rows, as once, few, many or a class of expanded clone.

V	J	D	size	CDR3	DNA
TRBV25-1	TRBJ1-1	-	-	CASAQGGGNTEAFF	TGTGCCAGCGCTCAGGGTGGGGGGAACACTGAAGCTTTCTTT
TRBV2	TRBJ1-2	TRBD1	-	CASRKGASANYGYTF	TGTGCCAGCAGGAAGGGGGCATCGGCTAACTATGGCTACACCTTC
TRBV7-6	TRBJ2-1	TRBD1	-	CASSFETGGYNEQFF	TGTGCCAGCAGCTTTGAGACAGGGGGGTACAATGAGCAGTTCTTC
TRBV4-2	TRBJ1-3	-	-	CASSQVTGSTGNTIYF	TGTGCCAGCAGCCAAGTGACAGGAAGTACTGGAAACACCATATATTTT
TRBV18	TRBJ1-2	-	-	CASSPPPGPGYTF	TGTGCCAGCTCACCACCGCCAGGGCCTGGCTACACCTTC
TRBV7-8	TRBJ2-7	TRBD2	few	CASSTSGTNEQYF	TGTGCCAGCAGCACCTCCGGGACTAACGAGCAGTACTTC
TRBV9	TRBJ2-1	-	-	CASSPRVHEQFF	TGTGCCAGCAGCCCCAGGGTGCATGAGCAGTTCTTC
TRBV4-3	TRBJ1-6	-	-	CASSQAGVGRRSPLHF	TGCGCCAGCAGCCAAGCTGGTGTTGGAAGGCGTTCACCCCTCCACTTT
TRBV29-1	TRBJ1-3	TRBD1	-	CSVEATGMENTIYF	TGCAGCGTTGAAGCGACAGGGATGGAAAACACCATATATTTT
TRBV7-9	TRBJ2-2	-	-	CASSLMAGELFF	TGTGCCAGCAGCTTAATGGCCGGGGAGCTGTTTTTT
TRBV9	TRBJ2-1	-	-	CASSKGGGTYNEQFF	TGTGCCAGCAGCAAAGGGGGAGGAACCTACAATGAGCAGTTCTTC
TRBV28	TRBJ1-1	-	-	CASSEAAQEAFF	TGTGCCAGCAGTGAGGCGGCCCAGGAAGCTTTCTTT
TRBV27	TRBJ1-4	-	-	CASSPLGTNEKLFF	TGTGCCAGCAGTCCCCTGGGGACTAATGAAAAACTGTTTTTT
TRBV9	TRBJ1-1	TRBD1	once	CASSVVTQGVTEAFF	TGTGCCAGCAGCGTAGTAACACAGGGGGTCACTGAAGCTTTCTTT
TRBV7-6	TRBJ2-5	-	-	CASSPGFDETQYF	TGTGCCAGCAGCCCGGGGTTCGATGAGACCCAGTACTTC
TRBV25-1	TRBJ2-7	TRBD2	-	CASSESLGLADEQYF	TGTGCCAGCAGTGAATCCCTTGGACTAGCGGACGAGCAGTACTTC
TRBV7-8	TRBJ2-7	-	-	CASSLEGGYYEQYF	TGTGCCAGCAGCTTAGAGGGGGGATATTACGAGCAGTACTTC
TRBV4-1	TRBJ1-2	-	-	CASSQDWQGLETGSRGYTF	TGCGCCAGCAGCCAAGATTGGCAGGGCCTTGAGACGGGCTCTAGGGGCTACACCTTC
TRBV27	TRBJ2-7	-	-	CASSLMASREFGDEQYF	TGTGCCAGCAGTTTAATGGCGTCCCGGGAATTCGGCGACGAGCAGTACTTC
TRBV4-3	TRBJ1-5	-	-	CASSQEPGLYQPQHF	TGCGCCAGCAGCCAAGAGCCAGGGTTATATCAGCCCCAGCATTTT
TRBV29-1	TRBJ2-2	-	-	CSVEVEEEQAIAGELFF	TGCAGCGTTGAAGTTGAGGAAGAACAGGCGATCGCCGGGGAGCTGTTTTTT
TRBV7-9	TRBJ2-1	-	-	CASKGSSYNEQFF	TGTGCCAGCAAGGGGAGCTCCTACAATGAGCAGTTCTTC
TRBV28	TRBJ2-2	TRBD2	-	CASTSGLAAYWELFF	TGTGCCAGCACGTCGGGACTAGCGGCATACTGGGAGCTGTTTTTT
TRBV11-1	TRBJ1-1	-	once	CASSSPTDEAFF	TGTGCCAGCAGCTCGCCGACAGATGAAGCTTTCTTT
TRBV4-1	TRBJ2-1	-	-	CASSPLGAGPYNEQFF	TGCGCCAGCAGCCCCCTAGGAGCGGGTCCCTACAATGAGCAGTTCTTC
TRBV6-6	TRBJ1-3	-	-	CASSYPGGNTIYF	TGTGCCAGCAGTTACCCTGGCGGAAACACCATATATTTT
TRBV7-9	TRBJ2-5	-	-	CASSPLRVETQYF	TGTGCCAGCAGCCCCCTCCGTGTGGAGACCCAGTACTTC
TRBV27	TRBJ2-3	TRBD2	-	CASSLSSGTLVTDTQYF	TGTGCCAGCAGTTTATCGAGCGGGACCCTCGTCACAGATACGCAGTATTTT
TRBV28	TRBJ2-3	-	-	CASSLGSSRTDTQYF	TGTGCCAGCAGTTTAGGGTCTAGCCGTACAGATACGCAGTATTTT
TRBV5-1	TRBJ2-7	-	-	CASSAGQNYEQYF	TGCGCCAGCAGCGCGGGACAGAACTACGAGCAGTACTTC
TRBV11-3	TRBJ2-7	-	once	CASSADSSYEQYF	TGTGCCAGCAGCGCGGACAGTTCCTACGAGCAGTACTTC
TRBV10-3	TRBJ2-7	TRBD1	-	CAISGGGTGAHEQYF	TGTGCCATCAGTGGCGGCGGGACAGGGGCCCACGAGCAGTACTTC
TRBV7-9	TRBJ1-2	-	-	CASSPRTDGYTF	TGTGCCAGCAGCCCCCGGACAGATGGCTACACCTTC
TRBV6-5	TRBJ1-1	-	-	CASSYSSEGTEAFF	TGTGCCAGCAGTTACTCGTCAGAGGGCACTGAAGCTTTCTTT
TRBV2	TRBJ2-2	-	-	CASTVGTPWAGELFF	TGTGCCAGCACCGTTGGCACCCCCTGGGCCGGGGAGCTGTTTTTT
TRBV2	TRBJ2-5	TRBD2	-	CASSDWEGEGETQYF	TGTGCCAGCAGTGATTGGGAGGGCGAGGGGGAGACCCAGTACTTC
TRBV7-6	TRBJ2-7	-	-	CASSFKYKDEQYF	TGTGCCAGCAGCTTTAAATATAAGGACGAGCAGTACTTC
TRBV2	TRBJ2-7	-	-	CASSEALLYEQYF	TGTGCCAGCAGTGAAGCCTTGCTCTACGAGCAGTACTTC
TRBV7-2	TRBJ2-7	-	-	CASSYSDSYEQYF	TGTGCCAGCAGCTATTCTGACAGTTACGAGCAGTACTTC